This T cell receptor beta chain appears in the sequencing data of a study of T cell clonality in common variable immunodeficiency. Findings and limits, study-wide: Fewer TCRbeta clones were shared among CVID subjects than controls.

Some clones are missing from TCRdb's copy, which holds only in-frame ones; the method was immunoSEQ multiplex PCR. The sample includes around 55,000 clones, none of them occurring once. This clone showed up many times. Its antigen is undetermined. The sequenced fragment ends 3 residues before the CDR3 boundary, so the rest is inferred from the germline J gene. Caucasian heritage predominated among both patients and controls. V lost 2 bases and J lost 5; bases outside the gene matches: 13. The CDR3 is 18 amino acids. Looked up from germline, CDR1 is SGHRS and CDR2 is YFSETQ. This clonotype originated in a person aged 18 to 75 in good health. The sample comprised peripheral blood mononuclear cells. V usage is TRBV5-1 and J usage is TRBJ2-3; TRBD2 matches at 11 bases. The CDR3 spells CASSLLSLAGAPGDTQYF. The CDR3 bases that were read are TGCGCCAGCAGCTTATTATCACTAGCGGGGGCCCCGGGAGATACG.